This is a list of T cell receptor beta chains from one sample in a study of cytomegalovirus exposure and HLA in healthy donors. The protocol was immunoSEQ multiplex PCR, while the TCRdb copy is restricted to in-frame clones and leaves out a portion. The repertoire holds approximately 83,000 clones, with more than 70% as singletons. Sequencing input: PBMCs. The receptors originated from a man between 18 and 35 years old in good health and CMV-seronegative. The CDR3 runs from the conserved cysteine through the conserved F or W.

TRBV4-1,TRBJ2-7,CASSIQGAIDYEQYF
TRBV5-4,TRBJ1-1,CANSLFDHRSWEAFF
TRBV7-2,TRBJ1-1,CASSSGLGGTEAFF
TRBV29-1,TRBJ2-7,CSVRDRGYEQYF
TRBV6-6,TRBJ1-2,CASRPLSGDSDYGYTF
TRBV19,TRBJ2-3,CASSPRLAGGDTQYF
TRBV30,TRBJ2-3,CAWSPGQGFDTQYF
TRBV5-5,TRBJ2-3,CASSYLTGKTDTQYF
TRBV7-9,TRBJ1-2,CASSSGTGLGGYTF
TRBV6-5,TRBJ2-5,CASSSDSQETQYF
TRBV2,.,CASSGGGNYEQYF
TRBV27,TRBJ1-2,CASSLFHRGVQGYTF
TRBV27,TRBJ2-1,CATRSGTRNYNEQFF
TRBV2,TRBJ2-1,CASTRETDSYNEQFF
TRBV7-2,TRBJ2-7,CASSLAARTPYEQYF
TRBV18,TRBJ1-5,CASSPARSDQPQHF
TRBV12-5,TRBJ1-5,CASAWLGEQPQHF
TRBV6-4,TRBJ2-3,CASSDSGGATDTQYF
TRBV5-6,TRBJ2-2,CASSQTGPGELFF
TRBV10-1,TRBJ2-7,CASSDTRDSKPYEQYF
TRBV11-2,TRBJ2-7,CASSFLQGTYEQYF
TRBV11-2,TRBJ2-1,CASSSTTRDYNEQFF
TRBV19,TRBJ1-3,CASRTGTDSGNTIYF
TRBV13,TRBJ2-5,CASSSYLAGEETQYF
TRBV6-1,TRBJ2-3,CASSAQRGGHVRWYF
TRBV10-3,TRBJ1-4,CAISSTGSTNEKLFF
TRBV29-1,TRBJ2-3,CSVPDFYTQYF
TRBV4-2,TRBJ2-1,CASSQRTGGDEQFF
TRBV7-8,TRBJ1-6,CASTLSGTDISPLHF
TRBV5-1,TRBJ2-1,CASSLGSSGGAGNEQFF
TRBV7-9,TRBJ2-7,CASSPKGGDYEQYF
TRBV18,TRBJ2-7,CASSPRDRPSPGLHEQYF
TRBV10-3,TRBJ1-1,CAISESTYDANTEAFF
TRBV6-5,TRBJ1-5,CASSSRGTGINQPQHF
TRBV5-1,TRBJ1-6,CASSFGRNYNSPLHF
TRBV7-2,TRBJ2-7,CASSQGAGPSYEQYF
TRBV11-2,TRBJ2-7,CASSLDRVNEQYF
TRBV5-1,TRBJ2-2,CASSPYTGTVSTGELFF
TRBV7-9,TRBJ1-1,CSSSLGTAMNTEAFF